The entry below gives a single T cell receptor (beta chain) sequence along with its context. Its cognate antigen is unknown. The germline gene is not matched at one end of the junction; a read error may be the cause. This specimen comes from a study of T cell responses to AZD1222 COVID-19 vaccine. General observations from the study: Across spike, vaccine-associated CD4 TCRs were found, dominant at 160-218 and 743-854.

The CDR3 is 14 amino acids. Germline CDR1 and CDR2: SGHTA and FQGNSA. TCRdb keeps only in-frame clones here, not all; method: immunoSEQ multiplex PCR. The data show 120,000 to 150,000 clones, with 88% seen just once and more than 13% held by the top ten. The chain links TRBV7-2 to TRBJ2-7; D unresolved. Sequenced here: peripheral blood, sampled on day 0 of AZD1222 vaccination. The clonotype comes from an adult in good health. The DNA of the CDR3 is TGTGCCAGCAGCGTAGCCAGGAAATCCTACGAGCAGTACTTC. The encoded protein is CASSVARKSYEQYF. The whole variable domain, remainder taken from reference TRBV7-2 and TRBJ2-7, is GAGVSQSPSNKVTEKGKDVELRCDPISGHTALYWYRQSLGQGLEFLIYFQGNSAPDKSGLPSDRFSAERTGGSVSTLTIQRTQQEDSAVYLCASSVARKSYEQYFGPGTRLTVT.